The present T cell receptor (beta chain) was sequenced within a study of blood T cell repertoires in COVID-19. Study in general: COVID-19 samples collected from the United States, Italy and Spain covered acute and convalescent phases.

This CDR3 has 13 amino acids. CDR1 and CDR2 (germline): SGHNT, YYREEE (reference sequence). Trimming at V came to 4 bases and at J to 6 bases, leaving 5 bases not matched to a gene. Per the original data handling: How many nucleated cells were present was estimated from reference gene primer amplification. Profiling relied on immunoSEQ multiplex PCR, and the TCRdb table lists in-frame clones only, not all of them. V and J calls plus clone size are reproduced from that table; the DNA served to infer D and trimming. The data show 120,000 to 150,000 clones, 81% seen once. This chain links TRBV5-4 with TRBJ1-2, with 8 bases that match TRBD1. The source material was peripheral blood. The TCR originated in a human donor with acute or convalescent COVID-19. The donor label of this sample is uncertain. CDR3 nucleotides: TGTGCCAGCAGCGTCGACAGGGGTCATGGCTACACCTTC. This codes for CASSVDRGHGYTF.